This TCR beta chain emerged from a study of intratumoral heterogeneity in liver cancer. About the full investigation: In the full roughly 15-patient cohort, the median age was around 60 years and the majority of patients were male. The full cohort included around 72 multiregional samples from 14 HCC patients, consisting of roughly 50 tumoral regions and 20 or so adjacent nontumoral regions. RNA-seq, DNA sequencing, TCR-seq and SNP array data from multiple regions of hepatocellular carcinoma specimens were combined in the study to investigate intratumor heterogeneity. Study-wide conclusions, independent of this receptor: The authors acknowledged a relatively low patient number and under-sampled tumor-infiltrating lymphocyte representation as limitations.

All patients had early-stage hepatocellular carcinoma and received no therapy before surgical resection. No macroscopic evidence of necrosis or hemorrhage was present in the sampled areas. Multiple regions from a couple of patients underwent TCR sequencing (ImmunoSeq). Frozen resection tissue samples were collected at least 1 cm apart from each other. Samples labelled N came from nontumoral liver tissue adjacent to the tumor. The DNeasy blood and tissue kit was used to extract genomic DNA from bulk tissue. V and J are truncated by 1 base and 3 bases respectively, leaving an intervening sequence of 1 base. As encoded in the germline V gene, CDR1 is MDHEN while CDR2 is SYDVKM. The CDR3, from cysteine to phenylalanine, totals 13 residues. Left in the record is the CDR3 DNA by itself, 39 bases read in frame from the first base. Using the immunoSEQ assay, the TCR beta chain CDR3 regions were sequenced from genomic DNA. Rearranged VDJ segments were amplified with primers annealing to V and J segments. Turning to the authors' computational methods: The ImmunoSeq Analyzer software was used to calculate clonality and richness metrics. To find clones with differing abundance between regions, Fisher's exact test was applied together with a beta-binomial method for extra stringency. TCRdb limited this immuneACCESS table to in-frame rearrangements with V and J called. A share of clones is missing; checked studies link under half to unresolved V genes, and the rest is unexplained. V, J and clone size reflect that table, while D and trimming were determined from the DNA. For this sample there are 20,000 to 25,000 clones; around 67% appear just once. About a sixth of the sample is in the top ten clones.

As concerns this clone: Its specific antigen is unknown. No per-base quality is available; no much larger clone lies one base away.

The origin of this receptor is an older woman with hepatocellular carcinoma. This sample comprised tumor-adjacent normal tissue, obtained before any cancer treatment. The chain joins TRBV28 to TRBJ2-6, with the D gene uncertain. The CDR3 region reads CASSLFGANVLTF. The sequenced DNA is TGTGCCAGCAGTTTATTTGGGGCCAACGTCCTGACTTTC.